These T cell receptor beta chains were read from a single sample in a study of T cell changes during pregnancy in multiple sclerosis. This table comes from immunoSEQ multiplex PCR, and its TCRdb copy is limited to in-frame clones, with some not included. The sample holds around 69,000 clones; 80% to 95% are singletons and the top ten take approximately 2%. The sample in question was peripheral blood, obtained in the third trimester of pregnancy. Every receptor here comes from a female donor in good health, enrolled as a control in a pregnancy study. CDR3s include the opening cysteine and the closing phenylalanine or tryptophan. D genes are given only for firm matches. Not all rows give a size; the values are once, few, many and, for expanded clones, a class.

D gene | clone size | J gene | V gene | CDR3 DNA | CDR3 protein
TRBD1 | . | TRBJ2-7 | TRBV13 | TGTGCCAGCAGCTTCCAGGACAGGATCTACGAGCAGTACTTC | CASSFQDRIYEQYF
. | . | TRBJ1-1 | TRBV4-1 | TGCGCCAGCAGCCAACTACAGGGTCCCGCTGAAGCTTTCTTT | CASSQLQGPAEAFF
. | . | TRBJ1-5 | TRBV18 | TGTGCCAGCTCAGACGGACAGACTAATCAGCCCCAGCATTTT | CASSDGQTNQPQHF
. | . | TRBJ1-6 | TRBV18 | TGTGCCAGCTCACTAACCGGTGCAGACAATAATTCACCCCTCCACTTT | CASSLTGADNNSPLHF
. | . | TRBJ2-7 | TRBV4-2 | TGTGCCAGCAGCCAAGATCCAAGCGGTCCCTACGAGCAGTACTTC | CASSQDPSGPYEQYF
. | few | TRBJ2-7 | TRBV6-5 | TGTGCCAGCAGTTACTCGAGCCCGAGGCGGGGATACGAGCAGTACTTC | CASSYSSPRRGYEQYF
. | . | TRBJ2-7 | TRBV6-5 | TGTGCCAGCAGACCAAGGGCGGGTGAGCAGTACTTC | CASRPRAGEQYF
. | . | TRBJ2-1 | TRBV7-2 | TGTGCCAGCAGCACACCAAGACTAGTTTACAATGAGCAGTTCTTC | CASSTPRLVYNEQFF
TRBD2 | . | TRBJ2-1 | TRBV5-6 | TGTGCCAGCAGCGAAACTAGCGGGGGTTACAATGAGCAGTTCTTC | CASSETSGGYNEQFF
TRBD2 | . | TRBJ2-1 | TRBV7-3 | TGTGCCAGCAGCTATAGGCCCGTTACTAGCGGGAGGGCCTTCAATGAGCAGTTCTTC | CASSYRPVTSGRAFNEQFF
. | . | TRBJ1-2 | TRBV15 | TGTGCCACCAGCAGAGGAGGAGTCTGGGGCTACACCTTC | CATSRGGVWGYTF
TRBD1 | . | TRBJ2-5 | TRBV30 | TGTGCCTGGGGGACAGGGAGTAGGGAGACCCAGTACTTC | CAWGTGSRETQYF
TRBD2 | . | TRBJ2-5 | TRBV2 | TGTGCCAGCACCCGAGGGGGACTAGCGGAAGAGACCCAGTACTTC | CASTRGGLAEETQYF
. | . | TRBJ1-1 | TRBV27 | TGTGCCAGCAGTTTCCGGGGATATGGGAACACTGAAGCTTTCTTT | CASSFRGYGNTEAFF
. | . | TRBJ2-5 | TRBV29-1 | TGCAGCGTTGATAGCAGAACTGGGACCCAGTACTTC | CSVDSRTGTQYF
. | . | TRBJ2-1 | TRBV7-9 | TGTGCCAGCAGCCAGGGGGGCAAAACCAGGAATGAGCAGTTCTTC | CASSQGGKTRNEQFF
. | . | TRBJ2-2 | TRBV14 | TGTGCCAGCAGCGCAAGGACGGGGGCCGGGGAGCTGTTTTTT | CASSARTGAGELFF
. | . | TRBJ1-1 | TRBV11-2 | TGTGCCAGCAGCTTAGGTTTGGAGACTGAAGCTTTCTTT | CASSLGLETEAFF
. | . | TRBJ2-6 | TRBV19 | TGTGCCAGTAGGAGGCCCTCGGCGGGGGCCAACGTCCTGACTTTC | CASRRPSAGANVLTF
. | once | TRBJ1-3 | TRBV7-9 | TGTGCCAGCAGCTTAAAGGGGCCTGGAAACACCATATATTTT | CASSLKGPGNTIYF
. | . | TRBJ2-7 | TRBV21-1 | TGTGCCAGCAGCAAAGGTCTGGTTGGTCGGACAGAGACCTACGAGCAGTACTTC | CASSKGLVGRTETYEQYF
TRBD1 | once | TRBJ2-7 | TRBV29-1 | TGCAGCGCAAACCGGGACAGGGGTGGCGAGCAGTACTTC | CSANRDRGGEQYF
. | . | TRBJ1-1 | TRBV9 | TGTGCCAGCAGCACCCGACCACAGACACCATACACTGAAGCTTTCTTT | CASSTRPQTPYTEAFF
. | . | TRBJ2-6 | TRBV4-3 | TGCGCCAGCAGCCTCGAGACAGGAAACTCTGGGGCCAACGTCCTGACTTTC | CASSLETGNSGANVLTF
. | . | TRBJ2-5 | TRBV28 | TGTGCCAGCTTCGGGGGAAAAGAGACCCAGTACTTC | CASFGGKETQYF
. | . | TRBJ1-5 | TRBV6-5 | TGTGCCAGCGGACCGCGTGGGGCTAGCAATCAGCCCCAGCATTTT | CASGPRGASNQPQHF
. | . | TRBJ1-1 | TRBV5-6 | TGTGCCAGCAGCTGGGCAGCGAACACTGAAGCTTTCTTT | CASSWAANTEAFF
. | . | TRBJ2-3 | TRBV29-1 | TGCAGCGCAAAGGGGCACACAGATACGCAGTATTTT | CSAKGHTDTQYF
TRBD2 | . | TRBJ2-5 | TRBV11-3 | TGTGCCAGCAGCTTAGGGACAGGGACTAGCGAAGAGACCCAGTACTTC | CASSLGTGTSEETQYF
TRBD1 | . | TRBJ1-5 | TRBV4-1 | TGCGCCAGCAGCCAAGGGTGGGGGGGACAGGGTTCTCAGCCCCAGCATTTT | CASSQGWGGQGSQPQHF
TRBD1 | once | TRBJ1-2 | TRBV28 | TGTGCCAGCAGTTTACCGGTCGAGACAGGGCGTGGCTACACCTTC | CASSLPVETGRGYTF
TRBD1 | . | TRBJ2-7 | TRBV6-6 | TGTGCCAGCAGGGCCGGGACAGGCTCCTACGAGCAGTACTTC | CASRAGTGSYEQYF
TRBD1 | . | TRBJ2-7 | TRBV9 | TGTGCCAGCAGCCTAAGGGACAGCTCCTACGAGCAGTACTTC | CASSLRDSSYEQYF
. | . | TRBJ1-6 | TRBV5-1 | TGCGCCAGCAGCACATCGACCCTTGCGAGGGTGGCCCTCCACTTT | CASSTSTLARVALHF
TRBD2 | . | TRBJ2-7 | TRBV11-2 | TGTGCCAGCAGCCCCACTTGGGGACTAGCGGGGGGGAAATCCTACGAGCAGTACTTC | CASSPTWGLAGGKSYEQYF
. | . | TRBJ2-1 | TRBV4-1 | TGCGCCAGCAGCATTTATACTTGGAATGAGCAGTTCTTC | CASSIYTWNEQFF
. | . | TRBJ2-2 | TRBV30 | TGTGCCTGGACTGCTGCCCGGGACTTAAACACCGGGGAGCTGTTTTTT | CAWTAARDLNTGELFF
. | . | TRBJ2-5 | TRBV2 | TGTGCCAGCCAGGCGGGCAGTCAAGAGACCCAGTACTTC | CASQAGSQETQYF
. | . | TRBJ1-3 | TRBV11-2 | TGTGCCAGCAGCTTAGCCCCCGACAGCTCTGGAAACACCATATATTTT | CASSLAPDSSGNTIYF
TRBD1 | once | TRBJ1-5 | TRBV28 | TGTGCCAGCAGTTTGGGACAGGCCCCTTATAGCAATCAGCCCCAGCATTTT | CASSLGQAPYSNQPQHF
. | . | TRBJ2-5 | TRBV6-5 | TGTGCCAGCAGTTACGTCGCGGGGACGGGGGAGACCCAGTACTTC | CASSYVAGTGETQYF
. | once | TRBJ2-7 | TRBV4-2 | TGTGCCAGCAGCCACGACGCGGGACGGATGACTCCCTACGAGCAGTACTTC | CASSHDAGRMTPYEQYF
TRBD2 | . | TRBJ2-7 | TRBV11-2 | TGTGCCAGCAGCGGGGGGGGGATATCCTACGAGCAGTACTTC | CASSGGGISYEQYF
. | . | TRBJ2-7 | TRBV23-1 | TGCGCCAGCAGTGGGGGGGGGCCTTCCTACGAGCAGTACTTC | CASSGGGPSYEQYF
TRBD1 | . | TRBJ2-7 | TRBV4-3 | TGCGCCAGCAGCTCAAAAGAGGGGGCCTCCTACGAGCAGTACTTC | CASSSKEGASYEQYF
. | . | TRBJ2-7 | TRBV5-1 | TGCGCCAGCAGCTTCCGGGACACCTCCGAGCAGTACTTC | CASSFRDTSEQYF
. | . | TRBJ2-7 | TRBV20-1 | TGCAGTGCATCTTCCTACGAGCAGTACTTC | CSASSYEQYF
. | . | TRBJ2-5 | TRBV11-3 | TGTGCCAGCAGCTTAGGGGGGGGCCCACAAGAGACCCAGTACTTC | CASSLGGGPQETQYF
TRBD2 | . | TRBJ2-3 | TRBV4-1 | TGCGCCAGCAGCGTACTTGCCGGACTAGCGGGGGGAGATACGCAGTATTTT | CASSVLAGLAGGDTQYF
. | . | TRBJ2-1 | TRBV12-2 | TGTGCAAGTCGCCCGACCCGGACTAGCGGAGGCGACGAGCAGTTCTTC | CASRPTRTSGGDEQFF
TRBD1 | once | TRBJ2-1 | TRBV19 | TGTGCCACCGGACAGGGGGCGTCGGGGCAGTTCTTC | CATGQGASGQFF
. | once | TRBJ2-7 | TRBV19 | TGTGCCAGTAGGGCCGGGACATTGAACTACGAGCAGTACTTC | CASRAGTLNYEQYF
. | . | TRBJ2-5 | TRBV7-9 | TGTGCCAGCAGCTTAGATCCCGCCGGGGAGACCCAGTACTTC | CASSLDPAGETQYF
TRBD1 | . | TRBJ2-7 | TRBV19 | TGTGCCAGTAGTAACCCTGGGACAGACGACGAGCAGTACTTC | CASSNPGTDDEQYF
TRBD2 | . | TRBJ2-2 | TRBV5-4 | TGTGCCAGCAGCTTGGGACTAGCGGGGGGGCAGAACACCGGGGAGCTGTTTTTT | CASSLGLAGGQNTGELFF
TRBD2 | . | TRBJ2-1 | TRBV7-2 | TGTGCCAGCAGCTTGATGCGGGAGCTCTACAATGAGCAGTTCTTC | CASSLMRELYNEQFF